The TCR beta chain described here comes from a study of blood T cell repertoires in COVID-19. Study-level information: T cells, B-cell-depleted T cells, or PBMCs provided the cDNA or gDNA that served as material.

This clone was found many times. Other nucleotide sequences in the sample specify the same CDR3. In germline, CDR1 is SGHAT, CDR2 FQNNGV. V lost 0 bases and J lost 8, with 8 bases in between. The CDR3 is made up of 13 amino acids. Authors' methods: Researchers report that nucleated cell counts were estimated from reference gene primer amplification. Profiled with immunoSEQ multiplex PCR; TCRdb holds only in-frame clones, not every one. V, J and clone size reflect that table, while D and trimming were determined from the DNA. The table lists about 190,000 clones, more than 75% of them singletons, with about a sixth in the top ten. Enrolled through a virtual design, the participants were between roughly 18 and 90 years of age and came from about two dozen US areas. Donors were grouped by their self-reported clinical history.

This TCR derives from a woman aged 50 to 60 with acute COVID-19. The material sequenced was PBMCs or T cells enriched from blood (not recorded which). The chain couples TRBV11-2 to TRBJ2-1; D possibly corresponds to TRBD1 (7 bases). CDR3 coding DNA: TGTGCCAGCAGCTTAGACAGGGGGGATGAGCAGTTCTTC. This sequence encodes CASSLDRGDEQFF.